Reported below is one T cell receptor beta chain. Its antigen is unidentified. The length of the CDR3 is 15 residues. Trimming cost V 5 bases and J 2 bases; bases outside gene matches: 6. The germline V gene has CDR1 SQVTM and CDR2 ANQGSEA. This sample was taken from a study of T cell responses to AZD1222 COVID-19 vaccine. Clones were read by immunoSEQ multiplex PCR, and TCRdb kept only the in-frame ones, dropping some. The sample yields 200,000 or so clones, around 86% seen once. Study-wide results and limits: Epitopes outside B.1.351 and B.1.1.7 mutated regions reportedly drew nearly half of spike TCRs. Spike-specific TCR repertoires showed rising breadth and depth after two AZD1222 doses. Clonal diversity was possibly underestimated, and white British individuals and females predominated among donors.

This chain joins TRBV29-1 and TRBJ2-3; TRBD2 agrees at 11 bases. The material was peripheral blood, obtained on day 0 of MenACWY control vaccination. The clonotype comes from an adult in good health. The CDR3 DNA reads as TGCAGCGTTCCGGGGACTAGCGGCTACACAGATACGCAGTATTTT. As protein: CSVPGTSGYTDTQYF.